Each of the 21 T cell receptor beta chains below was sequenced from the same sample in a study of cytotoxic CD8 clonotypes in ibrutinib-treated CLL. Produced via immunoSEQ multiplex PCR; TCRdb's table is partial and in-frame only. In the table there are about 140,000 clones, around 82% of which are singletons. The sequencing here drew on PBMCs, taken after 36 months of ibrutinib treatment. Source of these receptors: a human donor with chronic lymphocytic leukemia.

This clone appeared once. In DNA form, the CDR3 reads TGTGCCAGCAGTTCCCCTCTTTCATTTCGGGATGAAGCTTTCTTT. This encodes CASSSPLSFRDEAFF. The genes are TRBV28 and TRBJ1-1; the D is unclear. The germline V and J ends were trimmed by 4 bases and 7 bases, with 19 bases remaining between them. The CDR3 runs to 15 residues. Germline loops: CDR1 MDHEN, CDR2 SYDVKM.

The rearrangement links TRBV30 to TRBJ2-3; the match to TRBD2 covers 10 bases. Germline V gene lookup returns CDR1 GTSNPN and CDR2 SVGIG (reference sequence). V gave up 1 base and J gave up 2 bases; unmatched junction bases: 9. The CDR3 totals 17 residues. CDR3 amino acids: CAWSAGGSGRATDTQYF. CDR3 DNA: TGTGCCTGGAGTGCCGGGGGGAGCGGGAGGGCCACAGATACGCAGTATTTT.

The chain employs TRBV4-1 and TRBJ2-1; D might be TRBD2 (6 bases). Germline V gives CDR1 MGHRA, CDR2 YSYEKL. The V end was cut by 0 bases, the J end by 0 bases, with 15 bases between. The CDR3 extends over 18 amino acids. CDR3 DNA: TGCGCCAGCAGCCAAGATCACGGATTAGCGGCCTCCTACAATGAGCAGTTCTTC. Translating it yields CASSQDHGLAASYNEQFF.

The chain recombines TRBV18 with TRBJ1-1; possible D gene TRBD1, 5 bases. Trimming left V 8 bases short and J 4 bases short, with 11 bases between. Looked up from germline, CDR1 is KGHSH and CDR2 is LQKENI. There are 12 residues in the CDR3. CDR3 DNA sequence: TGTGCCAGCCGCTCGGGGGGCACTGAAGCTTTCTTT. Its protein is CASRSGGTEAFF.

The V and J genes are TRBV7-9 and TRBJ2-1; weak D call: TRBD2 (6 bases). CDR1 and CDR2 from the germline V gene are SEHNR and FQNEAQ (reference sequence). This CDR3 is 14 amino acids long. V dropped 5 bases and J dropped 6 bases, with 14 bases sitting between them. This CDR3 is CASSGGFLVNEQFF. In DNA, the CDR3 is TGTGCCAGCAGCGGGGGGTTTCTAGTCAATGAGCAGTTCTTC.

The gene calls are TRBV9 and TRBJ2-5; TRBD2 aligns across 11 bases. The CDR3 runs to 16 residues. Per germline, CDR1 SGDLS and CDR2 YYNGEE. V shed 0 bases and J 4 bases; nucleotides not matched to a gene: 5. The CDR3 coding sequence is TGTGCCAGCAGCGTAGTAGGTAGCGGGGGGGTAGAGACCCAGTACTTC. The encoded protein is CASSVVGSGGVETQYF.

The chain uses TRBV6-5 and TRBJ1-1, with D maybe TRBD1 (6 bases). Germline V gene lookup returns CDR1 MNHEY and CDR2 SVGAGI. Trimming removed 2 bases at V and 2 bases at J, with 9 bases between. This CDR3 region has 14 residues. In nucleotides, the CDR3 is TGTGCCAGCAGTTACATCGGGACAAACACTGAAGCTTTCTTT. It translates to CASSYIGTNTEAFF.

J is TRBJ1-1 and V is TRBV7-9; D unresolved. CDR1 is SEHNR and CDR2 is FQNEAQ in the germline V gene (reference sequence). There are 12 residues in the CDR3. The V end was cut by 5 bases, the J end by 7 bases, with 11 bases between. CDR3 region: CASSPRALEAFF. The CDR3 bases are TGTGCCAGCAGCCCCCGGGCGCTTGAAGCTTTCTTT.

This chain connects TRBV28 to TRBJ1-5; D is ambiguous. Germline V gene sequence: CDR1 MDHEN, CDR2 SYDVKM. This CDR3 is 14 amino acids long. The V gene lost 8 bases and the J gene lost 4 bases, with 15 bases spanning the gap. The CDR3 spells CASLFSSRNQPQHF. In DNA, the CDR3 is TGTGCCAGCCTTTTCTCCAGTAGAAATCAGCCCCAGCATTTT.

The count of this clone is one. This sequence joins TRBV5-4 and TRBJ1-4, with D perhaps matching TRBD1 (6 bases). The CDR3 totals 14 residues. Per the germline V gene, CDR1 is SGHNT and CDR2 is YYREEE (reference sequence). Trimming shortened V by 5 bases and J by 5 bases, and 13 bases separated the two germline ends. CDR3 in amino acids: CASSRQDQNEKLFF. The CDR3 DNA sequence: TGTGCCAGCAGTAGACAGGATCAAAATGAAAAACTGTTTTTT.

J is TRBJ1-5 and V is TRBV7-9, with 9 positions matching TRBD1. The trim removed 4 bases at V and 5 bases at J, leaving 9 bases unmatched. Looked up from germline, CDR1 is SEHNR and CDR2 is FQNEAQ (reference sequence). This CDR3 comprises 16 residues. The CDR3 spells CASSSSGTGRHQPQHF. The CDR3 DNA reads as TGTGCCAGCAGCTCGTCCGGGACAGGGAGGCATCAGCCCCAGCATTTT.

The chain employs TRBV18 and TRBJ1-3, with 7 bases identical to TRBD1. The J segment lost 0 bases and the V segment lost 2 bases, leaving 7 bases of the junction unmatched. CDR1 KGHSH and CDR2 LQKENI come from the germline V gene. CDR3 length equals 17 residues. Written as DNA, the CDR3 is TGTGCCAGCTCACCATCGACAGGGTACATCTCTGGAAACACCATATATTTT. It encodes CASSPSTGYISGNTIYF.

The sample holds one count of this clone. This chain links TRBV2 with TRBJ1-4, with D unclear. The CDR3 extends over 15 amino acids. The V and J ends lost 1 base and 2 bases respectively, with 8 bases between them. From germline, CDR1 is SNHLY and CDR2 FYNNEI. The CDR3 loop reads CASSEGGLTNEKLFF. The CDR3 nucleotides are TGTGCCAGCAGTGAAGGAGGGCTTACTAATGAAAAACTGTTTTTT.

The V and J genes are TRBV29-1 and TRBJ1-2; no clear D. With 3 bases removed from V and 3 bases from J, the gap between germline ends came to 14 bases. The CDR3 is made up of 14 amino acids. Germline V gives CDR1 SQVTM, CDR2 ANQGSEA. The CDR3 DNA reads TGCAGCGTTGATTTCCGGGGTCGGGACTATGGCTACACCTTC. Translated, it gives CSVDFRGRDYGYTF.

The chain joins TRBV15 to TRBJ2-7; D may be TRBD1 (5 bases). Germline V gene lookup returns CDR1 LNHNV and CDR2 YYDKDF (reference sequence). V was trimmed by 0 bases and J by 4 bases, leaving 19 bases between them. The CDR3 contains 17 residues. DNA for the CDR3: TGTGCCACCAGCAGAGATGCGTGGGGCAACCTTGATTACGAGCAGTACTTC. Its protein product is CATSRDAWGNLDYEQYF.

The rearrangement links TRBV2 to TRBJ2-7; D gene unclear. This CDR3 comprises 11 residues. Looked up from germline, CDR1 is SNHLY and CDR2 is FYNNEI. V shed 8 bases and J shed 7 bases, with 12 bases lying between them. CDR3 sequence reads: CASQTLGEQYF. DNA for the CDR3: TGTGCCAGCCAGACGCTGGGGGAGCAGTACTTC. The full variable domain, rest sourced from reference TRBV2 and TRBJ2-7, is EPEVTQTPSHQVTQMGQEVILRCVPISNHLYFYWYRQILGQKVEFLVSFYNNEISEKSEIFDDQFSVERPDGSNFTLKIRSTKLEDSAMYFCASQTLGEQYFGPGTRLTVT.

The chain links TRBV29-1 to TRBJ2-7; D gene uncertain. CDR1 SQVTM and CDR2 ANQGSEA come from the germline V gene. Trimming removed 7 bases from V and 6 bases from J, with 16 bases in between. The CDR3 extends over 12 amino acids. The CDR3: CSASYNYAEQYF. The CDR3 bases are TGCAGCGCATCCTACAACTACGCCGAGCAGTACTTC.

The chain employs TRBV2 and TRBJ2-7; D may be TRBD1 (6 bases). The germline gives CDR1 SNHLY, CDR2 FYNNEI. V lost 6 bases and J 4 bases, leaving 10 bases between the germline ends. This CDR3 has 12 residues. CDR3 bases: TGTGCCAGCAGCCCACAGGGTTACGAGCAGTACTTC. Translated, it gives CASSPQGYEQYF.

This clone was seen a few times. The rearrangement links TRBV7-9 to TRBJ2-1, with a tentative D call TRBD2 (6 bases). V dropped 8 bases and J dropped 7 bases, with 15 bases sitting between them. This CDR3 contains 13 residues. Germline V gene sequence: CDR1 SEHNR, CDR2 FQNEAQ (reference sequence). As DNA, the CDR3 is TGTGCCAGCCGGGACTTCCGACCTAATGAGCAGTTCTTC. It yields the protein CASRDFRPNEQFF.

The chain is built from TRBV6-4 and TRBJ2-2; the match to TRBD2 covers 7 bases. The CDR3 loop spans 16 amino acids. CDR1 is MRHNA and CDR2 is SNTAGT in the germline V gene. With V trimmed by 0 bases and J by 3 bases, 4 bases remained unmatched. The CDR3 DNA sequence: TGTGCCAGCAGTGACTCAGGGAGGGATGACACCGGGGAGCTGTTTTTT. Residues: CASSDSGRDDTGELFF.

The J gene is TRBJ1-3, the V gene TRBV5-4; no firm D call. CDR1 and CDR2 (germline): SGHNT, YYREEE (reference sequence). The CDR3 has 14 amino acids. Trimming took 3 bases from V and 4 from J, leaving 11 bases between them. Here the CDR3 reads CASSSPSDGNTIYF. CDR3 coding DNA: TGTGCCAGCAGCTCGCCCAGCGACGGAAACACCATATATTTT. The variable domain in full, completed from reference TRBV5-4 and TRBJ1-3, reads ETGVTQSPTHLIKTRGQQVTLRCSSQSGHNTVSWYQQALGQGPQFIFQYYREEENGRGNFPPRFSGLQFPNYSSELNVNALELDDSALYLCASSSPSDGNTIYFGEGSWLTVV.